These 27 T cell receptor beta chains were all obtained from the same sample, sequenced in a study of T cell responses to AZD1222 COVID-19 vaccine. Produced via immunoSEQ multiplex PCR; TCRdb's table is partial and in-frame only. The sample lists 150,000 to 200,000 clones; around nine tenths were seen once. The specimen comprised peripheral blood, sampled on day 0 of AZD1222 vaccination. The source of these receptors is an adult in good health.

V usage is TRBV4-1 and J usage is TRBJ2-5, with 8 bases matching TRBD2. V lost 0 bases, J lost 2 bases, and 5 bases stayed unmatched. This CDR3 is built from 16 residues. Germline V gene lookup returns CDR1 MGHRA and CDR2 YSYEKL. CDR3: CASSQEAGGGQETQYF. DNA for the CDR3: TGCGCCAGCAGCCAAGAGGCGGGAGGAGGGCAAGAGACCCAGTACTTC.

This clone came up a few times. The rearrangement uses TRBV7-5 and TRBJ1-2; the D call TRBD1 from the table was never checked on the DNA. TRBV7-5 is deemed a pseudogene. The CDR3 runs 14 residues. The CDR3 DNA reads TGTGTCAGAAGCCCAGGACAGGGAGGAAAAGGCTACACCTTC. It yields the protein CVRSPGQGGKGYTF.

The V gene is TRBV19, the J gene TRBJ1-2; D is possibly TRBD1 (5 bases). Trimming took 5 bases from V and 2 from J, leaving 12 bases between them. The CDR3 has 14 amino acids. Germline assignment: CDR1 LNHDA and CDR2 SQIVND (reference sequence). The CDR3 sequence: CASSENRLNYGYTF. CDR3 coding DNA: TGTGCCAGTAGTGAAAACAGGCTCAACTATGGCTACACCTTC.

The V and J genes are TRBV10-3 and TRBJ2-7, with a weak D call TRBD2 (5 bases). CDR1 and CDR2 from the germline V gene are ENHRY and SYGVKD. V shed 3 bases and J shed 2 bases, with 14 bases lying between them. This CDR3 comprises 15 residues. The CDR3 sequence: CAISDAAEGAYEQYF. CDR3 bases: TGTGCCATCAGTGATGCGGCTGAGGGCGCCTACGAGCAGTACTTC.

This rearrangement joins TRBV30 to TRBJ1-1; D not certain. Germline loops: CDR1 GTSNPN, CDR2 SVGIG (reference sequence). Trimming stripped 5 bases from V and 0 bases from J, with 10 bases between. The CDR3 spans 13 residues. The CDR3 spells CAWSLGMNTEAFF. For the CDR3, the DNA is TGTGCCTGGTCTTTAGGCATGAACACTGAAGCTTTCTTT.

The chain has TRBV6-2 or TRBV6-3 and TRBJ1-5; D is unresolved. The CDR3 covers 13 residues. V was pared by 2 bases and J by 5 bases, with 7 bases between. Germline CDR1 is MNHEY and CDR2 is SVGEGT. The CDR3 DNA reads TGTGCCAGCAGTTACAGGGTCTATCAGCCCCAGCATTTT. It specifies CASSYRVYQPQHF.

The V call is TRBV10-2, the J call TRBJ2-2, with TRBD2 matching 7 bases. Germline CDR1 reads WSHSY; CDR2 reads SAAADI. This CDR3 has 16 residues. Trimming cost V 7 bases and J 0 bases; bases outside gene matches: 8. This chain's CDR3 is CASMLRGGANTGELFF. In DNA, the CDR3 is TGCGCCAGCATGCTCCGGGGAGGGGCGAACACCGGGGAGCTGTTTTTT.

The chain has TRBV25-1 and TRBJ2-5; 8 nucleotides line up with TRBD1. Losses at the gene ends were 6 bases for V and 2 bases for J; bases not matched to a gene: 8. Germline loops: CDR1 MGHDK, CDR2 SYGVNS. The CDR3 totals 15 residues. The CDR3 region has the DNA TGTGCCAGCAGCTTGGACAGGGTGGGACAAGAGACCCAGTACTTC. This translates into CASSLDRVGQETQYF.

The chain joins TRBV29-1 to TRBJ2-1, with D maybe TRBD2 (7 bases). The V gene's germline CDR1 is SQVTM and CDR2 ANQGSEA. The CDR3 spans 15 residues. Deletions cut 5 bases from V and 0 bases from J, with 14 bases between. Here the CDR3 reads CSVSQRDNSYNEQFF. In DNA, the CDR3 is TGCAGCGTTTCCCAGCGGGACAACTCCTACAATGAGCAGTTCTTC.

The genes are TRBV9 and TRBJ1-1, with D possibly being TRBD1 (5 bases). CDR1 is SGDLS, CDR2 YYNGEE, per germline. CDR3 length equals 15 residues. The V end was cut by 2 bases, the J end by 0 bases, with 11 bases between. CDR3 sequence reads: CASSVLQVMNTEAFF. For the CDR3, the DNA is TGTGCCAGCAGCGTTTTACAGGTAATGAACACTGAAGCTTTCTTT.

The V call is TRBV7-8, the J call TRBJ2-7; 7 bases map to TRBD1. Per germline, CDR1 SGHVS and CDR2 FQNEAQ. The CDR3 has 15 residues. J gave up 3 bases and V 0 bases, and 5 bases lay outside the gene matches. Here the CDR3 DNA reads TGTGCCAGCAGCTTAGCGGGACAGAATATCTACGAGCAGTACTTC. This encodes CASSLAGQNIYEQYF.

The CDR3: CASSLAGANEKLFF. The CDR3 nucleotides read TGTGCCAGCAGCCTGGCGGGGGCTAATGAAAAACTGTTTTTT. The rearrangement uses TRBV28 and TRBJ1-4, with a tentative D call TRBD1 (5 bases). CDR3 size: 14 residues. The V gene's germline CDR1 is MDHEN and CDR2 SYDVKM. The V gene lost 6 bases and the J gene lost 3 bases, with 11 bases spanning the gap.

The V call is TRBV21-1, the J call TRBJ2-7; TRBD1 is the table's D call and was not checked against the DNA. TRBV21-1 represents a pseudogene. The CDR3 totals 13 residues. This CDR3 is CASSNDRVYEQYF. The CDR3 DNA sequence: TGTGCCAGCAGCAACGACAGGGTCTACGAGCAGTACTTC.

In its sample, this clone was seen once. The chain uses TRBV29-1 and TRBJ2-7; 10 nucleotides line up with TRBD1. J lost 1 base, V lost 7 bases, and 7 bases had no gene match. CDR3 length: 14 residues. In germline, CDR1 is SQVTM, CDR2 ANQGSEA. The CDR3 reads CSAQTGGSSYEQYF. The CDR3 nucleotides are TGCAGCGCCCAGACAGGGGGCTCATCCTACGAGCAGTACTTC.

The chain carries TRBV6-2 or TRBV6-3 and TRBJ2-3, with 11 nucleotides matching TRBD2. After removal of 5 bases from V and 5 bases from J, the junction contained 12 bases not matched to a gene. The germline CDR1 and CDR2 sequences are MNHEY and SVGEGT. The CDR3 loop spans 17 amino acids. The CDR3: CASSGETSGKGKDTQYF. The CDR3, as DNA: TGTGCCAGCAGTGGAGAGACTAGCGGGAAGGGAAAAGATACGCAGTATTTT.

The chain couples TRBV6-1 to TRBJ1-1, with 8 bases lining up with TRBD1. CDR1 is MNHNS, CDR2 SASEGT, per germline. There are 14 residues in the CDR3. The trim removed 1 base at V and 5 bases at J, leaving 3 bases unmatched. In DNA, the CDR3 is TGTGCCAGCAGTGAAGGCAGGGGGCGTACTGAAGCTTTCTTT. This gives the protein CASSEGRGRTEAFF.

In its sample, this clone was seen once. The chain has TRBV19 and TRBJ1-1; 7 bases map to TRBD1. With V trimmed by 6 bases and J by 4 bases, 11 bases remained unmatched. CDR3 size: 15 residues. Germline CDR1 reads LNHDA; CDR2 reads SQIVND (reference sequence). CDR3 DNA: TGTGCCAGTAGGACAGGGAGGGCGAGGTTCACTGAAGCTTTCTTT. Translated: CASRTGRARFTEAFF.

The V gene is TRBV15, the J gene TRBJ2-1; D might be TRBD1 (6 bases). The CDR3 has 14 amino acids. Germline assignment: CDR1 LNHNV and CDR2 YYDKDF (reference sequence). V was trimmed by 0 bases and J by 9 bases, leaving 12 bases between them. CDR3 residues: CATSREVWGPEQFF. The CDR3 DNA follows: TGTGCCACCAGCAGAGAGGTTTGGGGGCCTGAGCAGTTCTTC.

This clone has a single count. The chain uses TRBV5-7 and TRBJ2-7; D ambiguous. TRBV5-7 carries the ORF label, with uncertain function. The CDR3 runs 12 residues. The germline V and J ends were trimmed by 0 bases and 2 bases, with 3 bases remaining between them. The chain's CDR3 is CASSLEAYEQYF. The CDR3 bases are TGTGCCAGCAGCTTGGAGGCCTACGAGCAGTACTTC.

This chain uses TRBV10-2 with TRBJ1-2; 10 bases match TRBD1. The CDR3 sequence is 14 residues long. With V trimmed by 7 bases and J by 2 bases, 4 bases remained unmatched. CDR1 and CDR2 from the germline V gene are WSHSY and SAAADI. The DNA for the CDR3 is TGCGCCAGCACCTTGACAGGGGGCAACTATGGCTACACCTTC. Translated, it gives CASTLTGGNYGYTF.

The chain has TRBV4-2 and TRBJ1-3; D is unclear. The CDR3 runs 17 residues. Germline V gives CDR1 LGHNA, CDR2 YNFKEQ. Trimming removed 1 base from V and 0 bases from J, with 13 bases in between. In DNA form, the CDR3 reads TGTGCCAGCAGCCAAGTTGCAGGTTGGGGCTCTGGAAACACCATATATTTT. It specifies CASSQVAGWGSGNTIYF.

The J gene is TRBJ1-5, the V gene TRBV6-2 or TRBV6-3; D is possibly TRBD1 (6 bases). V lost 3 bases, J lost 5 bases, and 11 bases lay in between. This CDR3 has 14 amino acids. CDR1 is MNHEY and CDR2 is SVGEGT in the germline V gene. Here the CDR3 DNA reads TGTGCCAGCAGTTATACGGCAGGGGATCAGCCCCAGCATTTT. Translating it yields CASSYTAGDQPQHF.

The rearrangement uses TRBV6-5 and TRBJ1-4; D is undetermined. Germline V lookup: CDR1 MNHEY, CDR2 SVGAGI. CDR3 length equals 12 residues. V lost 7 bases and J 8 bases, leaving 11 bases between the germline ends. The CDR3 DNA is TGTGCCAGCAATCGGTTTTTCGAAAAACTGTTTTTT. This sequence encodes CASNRFFEKLFF.

The chain links TRBV28 to TRBJ1-5, with D tentatively TRBD1 (5 bases). CDR1 and CDR2 from the germline V gene are MDHEN and SYDVKM. V dropped 6 bases and J dropped 6 bases, with 21 bases sitting between them. The CDR3 runs to 16 residues. CDR3: CASSPRVGSMGQPQHF. CDR3 DNA sequence: TGTGCCAGCAGCCCCAGGGTGGGGTCGATGGGTCAGCCCCAGCATTTT.

The V gene is TRBV2, the J gene TRBJ2-4; D is unresolved. V dropped 8 bases and J dropped 14 bases, with 13 bases sitting between them. The CDR3 is 10 amino acids. Germline CDR1 reads SNHLY; CDR2 reads FYNNEI. CDR3 amino acids: CASGGILEYF. CDR3 in DNA: TGTGCCAGCGGTGGGATACTGGAGTACTTC. The full variable domain, rest sourced from reference TRBV2 and TRBJ2-4, is EPEVTQTPSHQVTQMGQEVILRCVPISNHLYFYWYRQILGQKVEFLVSFYNNEISEKSEIFDDQFSVERPDGSNFTLKIRSTKLEDSAMYFCASGGILEYFGAGTRLSVL.

The chain carries TRBV12-5 and TRBJ2-1, with 7 bases aligning to TRBD1. The V segment lost 5 bases and the J segment 7 bases; nucleotides outside the gene matches: 11. Germline lookup yields CDR1 LGHNT and CDR2 FRNRAP. The CDR3 spans 15 residues. The CDR3 reads CASGAPGGQQNEQFF. The CDR3 bases are TGTGCTAGTGGTGCCCCTGGGGGACAGCAAAATGAGCAGTTCTTC.

The rearrangement joins TRBV6-2 or TRBV6-3 to TRBJ2-1; TRBD2 matches at 13 bases. Germline CDR1 reads MNHEY; CDR2 reads SVGEGT. The CDR3 extends over 15 amino acids. V lost 6 bases and J lost 6; bases outside the gene matches: 5. CDR3 loop: CASSPRLAGGNEQFF. The CDR3 nucleotides read TGTGCCAGCAGCCCGCGACTAGCGGGAGGCAATGAGCAGTTCTTC.